This TCR beta chain is drawn from a study of CD8 T cells in ankylosing spondylitis (dated by TCRdb to the late 2010s). Background for the entire study: T cell receptor beta repertoires were profiled in healthy donors and ankylosing spondylitis patients so that disease-linked TCR variants could be found. The whole study cohort included 90 to 120 healthy donors and 25 ankylosing spondylitis patients. Peripheral blood samples were taken, and synovial fluid was additionally collected from ankylosing spondylitis patients.

V gives up 5 bases and J gives up 4 bases, and the segment between their germline ends measures 14 bases. The CDR3 sequence holds 14 residues, the cysteine and phenylalanine included. CDR3 DNA is the only sequence kept; it has 42 bases, read in frame from the first base. CDR1 MNHEY and CDR2 SMNVEV were looked up in the germline V gene (reference sequence). This clonotype was detected many times. The antigen it recognizes is unknown. No much larger clone is present one base from it, and per-base qualities are unavailable. The research as a whole found: The disease-linked clones showed a CD8+ phenotype and occurred at relatively low frequencies in peripheral blood. According to the report, matched synovial fluid samples from ankylosing spondylitis patients were significantly enriched for the disease-linked clones. Some motif variants were previously reported in synovial fluid and blood of reactive arthritis patients, suggesting common disease-initiation mechanisms. A TCR beta motif made up of about eight highly homologous amino acid variants appeared to be characteristic of blood from ankylosing spondylitis patients.

Sequencing instrument: Illumina HiSeq 2500. Quantitative 5'-RACE with molecular barcodes was the method used to prepare the TCR beta libraries. Per the source publication's procedure: A new computational method, built on a probabilistic model of VDJ rearrangement, was used to identify disease-linked TCR variants. The raw public data were reprocessed by TCRdb itself: fastp quality trimming at Q25, MiXCR clonotype calling, in-frame beta chains only. Entries are consolidated by CDR3 protein sequence, retaining the most common genes and DNA. These V and J calls originate from TCRdb's pipeline instead of the authors' own analysis. For this sample there are under 200,000 distinct CDR3 sequences; around a tenth appear just once. About 29% of the sample is in the top ten clones.

Specimen: blood, either unsorted or a sorted T cell fraction (not recorded which). The V gene is TRBV27 and the J gene is TRBJ1-1, with TRBD1 perhaps the D gene, on 5 matching bases. The receptor was isolated from a male donor with ankylosing spondylitis or in good health (not recorded which). The CDR3: CASSKGDRLTEAFF. Read as DNA, the sequence is TGTGCCAGCAGTAAAGGGGACCGCCTCACTGAAGCTTTCTTT.